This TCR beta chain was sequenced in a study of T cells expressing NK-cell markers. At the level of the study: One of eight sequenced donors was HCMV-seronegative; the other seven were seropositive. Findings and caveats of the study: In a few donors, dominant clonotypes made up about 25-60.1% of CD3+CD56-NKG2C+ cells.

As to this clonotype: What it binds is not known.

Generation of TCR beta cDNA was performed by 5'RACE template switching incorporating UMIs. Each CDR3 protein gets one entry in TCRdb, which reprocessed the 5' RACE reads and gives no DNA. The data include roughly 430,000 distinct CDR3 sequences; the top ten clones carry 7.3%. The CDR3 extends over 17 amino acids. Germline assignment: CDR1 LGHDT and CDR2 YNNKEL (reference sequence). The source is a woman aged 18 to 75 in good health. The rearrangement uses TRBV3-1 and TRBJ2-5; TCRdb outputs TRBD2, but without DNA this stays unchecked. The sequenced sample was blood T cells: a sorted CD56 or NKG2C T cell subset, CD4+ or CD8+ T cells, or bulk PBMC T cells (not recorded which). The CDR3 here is CASSQGRLAGVGETQYF.